The rows below give T cell receptor beta chains drawn from one sample of a study of blood T cell repertoires in COVID-19. TCRdb's copy holds only in-frame clones and misses some; the assay was immunoSEQ multiplex PCR. In the table there are tens of thousands of clones, around four fifths of which are singletons. The sequencing input was peripheral blood. The receptors here all came from a human donor in a cohort sampled during active COVID-19. Each CDR3 is given with its conserved first and last residue. D genes are given only for firm matches. A clone size is listed for some rows: how often the clone was seen (once, few, many), or a class if it is expanded.

size	D	J	length	V	CDR3	DNA
NA	TRBD1	TRBJ2-3	16	TRBV9	CASSVSTGGPTDTQYF	TGTGCCAGCAGCGTATCAACAGGGGGGCCCACAGATACGCAGTATTTT
NA	NA	TRBJ1-4	13	TRBV6-5	CASSYPGNEKLFF	TGTGCCAGCAGTTACCCCGGTAATGAAAAACTGTTTTTT
few	NA	TRBJ2-3	15	TRBV24-1	CATSDAQEGTDTQYF	TGTGCCACCAGTGACGCACAGGAAGGCACAGATACGCAGTATTTT
NA	TRBD1	TRBJ2-4	15	TRBV7-6	CASSLEDRGFGIQYF	TGTGCCAGCAGCTTAGAGGACAGGGGGTTCGGCATTCAGTACTTC
few	NA	TRBJ1-6	16	TRBV12-5	CASAPPRATENSPLHF	TGTGCTAGTGCCCCCCCACGCGCGACAGAGAATTCACCCCTCCACTTT
NA	NA	TRBJ1-1	13	TRBV6-1	CASSERQLREAFF	TGTGCCAGCAGTGAAAGACAGCTTAGGGAAGCTTTCTTT
once	NA	TRBJ1-1	15	TRBV3-1/TRBV3-2	CASSPAGRVNTEAFF	TGTGCCAGCAGCCCCGCTGGGCGGGTGAACACTGAAGCTTTCTTT
once	NA	TRBJ1-2	13	TRBV5-4	CASSSRGVYGYTF	TGTGCCAGCAGTTCAAGGGGTGTCTATGGCTACACCTTC
NA	NA	TRBJ1-2	14	TRBV10-2	CASRQGGSNYGYTF	TGCGCCAGCAGACAGGGAGGGTCGAACTATGGCTACACCTTC
NA	TRBD1	TRBJ2-1	16	TRBV5-1	CASSGQGATSYNEQFF	TGCGCCAGCAGTGGACAGGGAGCCACGTCCTACAATGAGCAGTTCTTC
NA	NA	TRBJ1-4	17	TRBV5-5	CASSFRTDPGTNEKLFF	TGTGCCAGCAGCTTCCGGACAGACCCAGGAACTAATGAAAAACTGTTTTTT
once	NA	TRBJ2-3	16	TRBV27	CASSRRRQEFTDTQYF	TGTGCCAGCAGTCGGCGACGACAGGAATTCACAGATACGCAGTATTTT
NA	TRBD1	TRBJ2-3	16	TRBV18	CASSPDTGGGADTQYF	TGTGCCAGCTCACCAGACACAGGGGGCGGAGCAGATACGCAGTATTTT
NA	NA	TRBJ2-7	13	TRBV6-5	CASSLSSGYEQYF	TGTGCCAGCAGTCTGAGTAGCGGCTACGAGCAGTACTTC
NA	NA	TRBJ1-1	17	TRBV18	CASSPGRLRGGNTEAFF	TGTGCCAGCTCACCGGGGAGGTTAAGGGGAGGAAACACTGAAGCTTTCTTT
NA	TRBD1	TRBJ1-1	14	TRBV3-1/TRBV3-2	CASSLGSGGTEAFF	TGTGCCAGCAGCCTTGGGTCAGGGGGCACTGAAGCTTTCTTT
NA	NA	TRBJ1-2	16	TRBV29-1	CSVMTGTTIGNYGYTF	TGCAGCGTTATGACAGGCACGACGATCGGGAACTATGGCTACACCTTC
NA	NA	TRBJ2-3	17	TRBV5-1	CASSLAGLLGGPDTQYF	TGCGCCAGCAGCTTGGCTGGGCTACTCGGAGGCCCAGATACGCAGTATTTT
NA	NA	TRBJ1-3	13	TRBV7-3	CASSSGTGNTIYF	TGTGCCAGCAGCTCCGGGACAGGAAACACCATATATTTT
NA	NA	TRBJ1-6	16	TRBV30	CACQGRGSSYNSPLHF	TGTGCCTGCCAGGGGAGGGGGAGCTCCTATAATTCACCCCTCCACTTT
NA	NA	TRBJ1-5	16	TRBV5-5	CASSLAPGDSNQPQHF	TGTGCCAGCAGCTTGGCGCCGGGAGATAGCAATCAGCCCCAGCATTTT
NA	TRBD2	TRBJ2-1	14	TRBV2	CASSAGGLYNEQFF	TGTGCCAGCAGTGCGGGGGGGCTCTACAATGAGCAGTTCTTC
NA	NA	TRBJ2-2	16	TRBV6-4	CASSTEEGRAPGELFF	TGTGCCAGCAGTACCGAGGAAGGTCGCGCACCCGGGGAGCTGTTTTTT
NA	NA	TRBJ2-7	13	TRBV28	CASRMGGYYEQYF	TGTGCCAGCAGAATGGGGGGTTACTACGAGCAGTACTTC
NA	NA	TRBJ1-5	16	TRBV4-1	CASSQGKGASNQPQHF	TGCGCCAGCAGCCAAGGGAAAGGGGCTTCCAATCAGCCCCAGCATTTT
NA	TRBD2	TRBJ2-1	14	TRBV27	CASSLPTSGNEQFF	TGTGCCAGCAGTTTACCCACTAGCGGCAATGAGCAGTTCTTC
NA	TRBD1	TRBJ2-2	14	TRBV2	CASSELQGAGELFF	TGTGCCAGCAGTGAACTACAGGGGGCCGGGGAGCTGTTTTTT
NA	TRBD1	TRBJ2-7	14	TRBV7-9	CASSFRQGYGEQYF	TGTGCCAGCAGCTTCAGACAGGGGTACGGAGAGCAGTACTTC
NA	NA	TRBJ2-2	16	TRBV9	CASSVGLTRRTGELFF	TGTGCCAGCAGCGTCGGTTTGACTAGACGTACCGGGGAGCTGTTTTTT
NA	NA	TRBJ1-3	16	TRBV5-1	CASSLVGWRWGNTIYF	TGCGCCAGCAGCTTGGTTGGTTGGCGGTGGGGAAACACCATATATTTT
NA	NA	TRBJ1-2	11	TRBV5-1	CASSLGGGYTF	TGCGCCAGCAGCCTCGGAGGGGGCTACACCTTC
NA	TRBD1	TRBJ2-3	15	TRBV24-1	CATSDPGGRTDTQYF	TGTGCCACCAGTGATCCAGGGGGACGAACAGATACGCAGTATTTT
NA	NA	TRBJ2-7	14	TRBV7-2	CASSLGRGGYEQYF	TGTGCCAGCAGCTTAGGTCGGGGTGGCTACGAGCAGTACTTC
NA	NA	TRBJ1-6	14	TRBV4-1	CASSQVARDSPLHF	TGCGCCAGCAGCCAAGTGGCCAGGGATTCACCCCTCCACTTT
NA	TRBD2	TRBJ2-4	19	TRBV6-2/TRBV6-3	CASSYLRTSGGAAKNIQYF	TGTGCCAGCAGTTACCTACGGACTAGCGGGGGGGCTGCCAAAAACATTCAGTACTTC
NA	NA	TRBJ2-7	14	TRBV6-6	CASSYSDNTYEQYF	TGTGCCAGCAGTTACTCGGACAATACCTACGAGCAGTACTTC
once	NA	TRBJ1-2	15	TRBV7-3	CASSLTAESNYGYTF	TGTGCCAGCAGCTTAACGGCGGAAAGCAACTATGGCTACACCTTC
NA	NA	TRBJ2-7	13	TRBV5-6	CASSRLIRDEQYF	TGTGCCAGCAGCCGGTTGATTCGGGACGAGCAGTACTTC
NA	TRBD1	TRBJ2-1	15	TRBV7-2	CASSSPGQSYNEQFF	TGTGCCAGCAGCTCCCCGGGACAGTCCTACAATGAGCAGTTCTTC
few	TRBD2	TRBJ2-3	17	TRBV19	CASSTAGAGGPGDTQYF	TGTGCCAGTAGTACTGCGGGAGCGGGGGGGCCAGGGGATACGCAGTATTTT
NA	NA	TRBJ2-2	16	TRBV19	CASSIDFDSSRRELFF	TGTGCCAGTAGTATAGATTTCGACAGCTCGAGAAGGGAGCTGTTTTTT
NA	TRBD2	TRBJ2-3	16	TRBV9	CASSGILAGGTDTQYF	TGTGCCAGCAGCGGGATTCTAGCGGGGGGAACAGATACGCAGTATTTT
NA	NA	TRBJ1-1	15	TRBV6-6	CASSYRDIMNTEAFF	TGTGCCAGCAGTTACCGGGACATCATGAACACTGAAGCTTTCTTT
NA	TRBD1	TRBJ2-1	15	TRBV11-2	CASSRGQGGYGEQFF	TGTGCCAGCAGCCGGGGACAGGGGGGTTATGGTGAGCAGTTCTTC
NA	TRBD2	TRBJ2-1	14	TRBV25-1	CASRQAGDHNEQFF	TGTGCCAGCAGGCAAGCGGGGGACCACAATGAGCAGTTCTTC
NA	TRBD1	TRBJ2-2	16	TRBV5-1	CASSSQGQLNTGELFF	TGCGCCAGCAGCTCCCAGGGACAGCTAAACACCGGGGAGCTGTTTTTT
once	NA	TRBJ2-3	15	TRBV6-5	CASRKGSATPDTQYF	TGTGCCAGCAGAAAGGGGTCGGCTACTCCAGATACGCAGTATTTT
NA	NA	TRBJ2-1	12	TRBV13	CASSLGLDEQFF	TGTGCCAGCAGCTTAGGCCTAGATGAGCAGTTCTTC
NA	NA	TRBJ2-1	13	TRBV11-2	CASSSDTYNEQFF	TGTGCCAGCAGCTCGGACACATACAATGAGCAGTTCTTC
NA	NA	TRBJ1-2	13	TRBV12-3/TRBV12-4	CASSFAGVRGYTF	TGTGCCAGCAGTTTCGCAGGGGTGCGAGGCTACACCTTC
NA	TRBD1	TRBJ1-1	15	TRBV6-5	CASSYSRQGDTEAFF	TGTGCCAGCAGTTACTCTCGACAGGGGGACACTGAAGCTTTCTTT
NA	NA	TRBJ1-1	13	TRBV7-9	CASSFKGGTEAFF	TGTGCCAGCAGCTTTAAGGGAGGGACTGAAGCTTTCTTT